The rows below give T cell receptor beta chains drawn from one sample of a study of cytomegalovirus exposure and HLA in healthy donors. Sequencing was performed with immunoSEQ multiplex PCR; in TCRdb, only in-frame clones are kept and a portion is missing. The sample lists some 65,000 clones, about 73% occurring once. The sequenced sample consisted of PBMCs. The receptors were sampled from a woman in her 30s in good health and CMV-seronegative. Each CDR3 is given with its conserved first and last residue. D genes are given only for firm matches. Clone size appears in some rows only: once, few, many, or a class for an expanded clone.

TRBJ1-1	TRBV11-2	NA	NA	TGTGCCAGCAGCTTTAATCCCCCCGGGGAAGCTTTCTTT	CASSFNPPGEAFF
TRBJ2-7	TRBV28	TRBD1	NA	TGTGCCAGCAGTTCTGCCGGGACAGGAGGGAACGAGCAGTACTTC	CASSSAGTGGNEQYF
TRBJ2-2	TRBV25-1	TRBD1	few	TGTGCCAGCAGTGTTCCCCGGGGACAGGGGATCACCGGGGAGCTGTTTTTT	CASSVPRGQGITGELFF
TRBJ1-2	TRBV21-1	NA	NA	TGTGCCAGCAGCAAAGAGGACAGAGGCTATAATAACTATGGCTACACCTTC	CASSKEDRGYNNYGYTF
TRBJ1-6	TRBV9	NA	NA	TGTGCCAGCACCAGAGGAGGGGGGGCGCCGGATTCACCCCTCCACTTT	CASTRGGGAPDSPLHF
TRBJ1-3	TRBV10-1	TRBD1	NA	TGCGCCAGCAGTGAGTCGACAGGGGGAAACACCATATATTTT	CASSESTGGNTIYF
TRBJ1-5	TRBV25-1	NA	NA	TGTGCCAGCAGTCTGGGGGGGCAGCCCCAGCATTTT	CASSLGGQPQHF
TRBJ1-6	TRBV30	NA	NA	TGTGCCTGGAGTGTACAGGGTGGGTATTCACCCCTCCACTTT	CAWSVQGGYSPLHF
TRBJ1-2	TRBV7-2	NA	NA	TGTGCCAGCAGCTTAGAGTGGGCAGGTTATGGCTACACCTTC	CASSLEWAGYGYTF
TRBJ2-7	TRBV11-2	TRBD1	few	TGTGCCAGCAGCTTAGAGATGACAGGGGGCGCCTACGAGCAGTACTTC	CASSLEMTGGAYEQYF
TRBJ2-7	TRBV7-9	NA	NA	TGTGCCAGCAGCTTATCTGGGGGCGGTGACGAGCAGTACTTC	CASSLSGGGDEQYF